This TCR beta chain was captured in a study of T cells in tumors after PD-1 blockade. Concerning this clone itself: Its antigen is as yet unknown.

The assay was immunoSEQ multiplex PCR, and TCRdb's table has in-frame clones only and misses some. The data show some 7,200 clones, 55% to 70% seen once. Findings and limits, study-wide: Clonal replacement, not reinvigoration, is suggested for expanded exhausted CD8+ clones after therapy.

Germline V CDR1 and CDR2: MNHEY, SVGEGT. Losses at the gene ends were 4 bases for V and 6 bases for J; bases not matched to a gene: 10. This CDR3 spans 15 amino acids. The sequencing here drew on tumor tissue, taken after anti-PD-1 treatment. The sequence derives from a human donor with basal cell carcinoma. The genes are TRBV6-2 or TRBV6-3 and TRBJ1-1; 8 bases agree with TRBD1. The CDR3 spells CASSSAGQGKAEAFF. Here the CDR3 DNA reads TGTGCCAGCAGTTCCGCTGGACAGGGAAAGGCTGAAGCTTTCTTT.